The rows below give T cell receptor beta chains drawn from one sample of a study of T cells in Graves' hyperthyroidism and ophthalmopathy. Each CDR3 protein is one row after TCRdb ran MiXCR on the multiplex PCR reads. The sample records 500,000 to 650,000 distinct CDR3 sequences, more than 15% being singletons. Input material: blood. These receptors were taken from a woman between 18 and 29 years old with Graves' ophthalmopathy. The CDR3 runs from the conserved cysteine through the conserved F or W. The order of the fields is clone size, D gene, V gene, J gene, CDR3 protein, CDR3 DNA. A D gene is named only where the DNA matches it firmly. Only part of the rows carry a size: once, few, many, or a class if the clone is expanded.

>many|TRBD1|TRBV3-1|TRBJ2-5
CASSHGTGGIETQYF
TGTGCCAGCAGTCACGGGACAGGGGGCATCGAGACCCAGTACTTC
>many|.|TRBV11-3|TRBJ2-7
CASSPGERATDEQYF
TGTGCCAGCAGCCCCGGGGAGCGGGCCACGGACGAGCAGTACTTC
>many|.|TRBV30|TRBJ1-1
CAWSVGDEAFF
TGTGCCTGGAGTGTCGGTGATGAAGCTTTCTTT
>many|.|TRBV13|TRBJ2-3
CASSRDEDTDTQYF
TGTGCCAGCAGTCGGGACGAAGACACAGATACGCAGTATTTT
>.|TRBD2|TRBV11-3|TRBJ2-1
CASSLGTSGGGNEQFF
TGTGCCAGCAGCTTAGGCACTAGCGGGGGAGGGAATGAGCAGTTCTTC
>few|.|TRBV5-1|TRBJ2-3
CASRRGFTDTQYF
TGCGCCAGCAGGCGTGGATTCACAGATACGCAGTATTTT
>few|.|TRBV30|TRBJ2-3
CACTTQGHFTDTQYF
TGTGCCTGCACAACCCAGGGGCACTTCACAGATACGCAGTATTTT
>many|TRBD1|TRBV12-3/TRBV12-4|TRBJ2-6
CASLPSGQGASGANVLTF
TGTGCCAGCTTACCTTCGGGACAGGGGGCGTCTGGGGCCAACGTCCTGACTTTC
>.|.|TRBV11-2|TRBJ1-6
CASSFIGGTQNSPLHF
TGTGCCAGCAGCTTCATCGGCGGGACCCAAAATTCACCCCTCCACTTT
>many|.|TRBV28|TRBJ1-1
CASNQGGYTEAFF
TGTGCCAGCAATCAAGGGGGTTACACTGAAGCTTTCTTT
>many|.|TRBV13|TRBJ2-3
CASSQASSTDTQYF
TGTGCCAGCAGCCAAGCCTCTAGCACAGATACGCAGTATTTT
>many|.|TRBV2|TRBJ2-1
CASSRQEGWNEQFF
TGTGCCAGCAGCAGACAGGAGGGGTGGAATGAGCAGTTCTTC
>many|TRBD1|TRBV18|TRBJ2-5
CASSLQGAREETQYF
TGTGCCAGCTCGCTACAGGGGGCGCGCGAGGAGACCCAGTACTTC
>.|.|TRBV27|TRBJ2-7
CASSLSAARTIPYEQYF
TGTGCCAGCAGTTTATCGGCGGCACGAACCATCCCCTACGAGCAGTACTTC
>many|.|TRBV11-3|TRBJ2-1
CASSLGTGTQWEQFF
TGTGCCAGCAGCTTAGGGACCGGGACCCAGTGGGAGCAGTTCTTC
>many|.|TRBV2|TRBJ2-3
CASSEAVGGGTDTQYF
TGTGCCAGCAGTGAAGCTGTCGGGGGAGGCACAGATACGCAGTATTTT
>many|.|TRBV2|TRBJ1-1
CATLGGNTEAFF
TGTGCCACCCTCGGAGGGAACACTGAAGCTTTCTTT
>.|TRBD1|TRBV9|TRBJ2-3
CASSADPLCRDRCAHSDTQYF
TGTGCCAGCAGCGCCGACCCCCTGTGTCGGGACAGATGCGCACACAGCGATACGCAGTATTTT
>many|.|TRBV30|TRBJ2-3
CAWRESDTQYF
TGTGCCTGGAGGGAATCAGATACGCAGTATTTT
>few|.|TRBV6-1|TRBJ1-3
CASSEEDIGNTIYF
TGTGCCAGCAGTGAAGAGGACATAGGAAACACCATATATTTT
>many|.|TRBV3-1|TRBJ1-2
CASSQGYWTDGYTF
TGTGCCAGCAGCCAAGGATACTGGACAGATGGCTACACCTTC
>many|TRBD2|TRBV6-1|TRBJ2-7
CASIRGLAGGYEQYF
TGTGCCAGCATTAGGGGACTAGCGGGGGGCTACGAGCAGTACTTC
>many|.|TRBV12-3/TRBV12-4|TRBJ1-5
CASSPGEVSNQPQHF
TGTGCCAGCAGCCCCGGGGAGGTAAGCAATCAGCCCCAGCATTTT
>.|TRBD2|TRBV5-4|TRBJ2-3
CASSQDRLAGGLGDTQYF
TGTGCCAGCAGCCAAGACAGACTAGCGGGAGGCCTTGGGGATACGCAGTATTTT
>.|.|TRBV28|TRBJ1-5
CASSPRISNQPQHF
TGTGCCAGCAGTCCCCGGATTAGCAATCAGCCCCAGCATTTT
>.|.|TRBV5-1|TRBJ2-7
CASSEDGVRNRTSYEQYF
TGCGCCAGCAGCGAGGACGGCGTACGCAACAGGACCTCCTACGAGCAGTACTTC